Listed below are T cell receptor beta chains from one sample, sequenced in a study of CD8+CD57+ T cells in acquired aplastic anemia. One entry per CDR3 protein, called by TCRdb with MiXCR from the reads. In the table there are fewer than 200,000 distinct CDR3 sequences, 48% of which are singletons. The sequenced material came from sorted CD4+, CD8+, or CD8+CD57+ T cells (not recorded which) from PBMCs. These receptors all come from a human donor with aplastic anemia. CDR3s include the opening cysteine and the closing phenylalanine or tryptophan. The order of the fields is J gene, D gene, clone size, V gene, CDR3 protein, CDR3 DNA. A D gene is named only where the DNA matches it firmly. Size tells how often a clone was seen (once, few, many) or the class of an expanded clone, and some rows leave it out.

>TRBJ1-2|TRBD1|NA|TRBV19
CASALQGKYGYTF
TGTGCCAGTGCCCTACAGGGGAAGTATGGCTACACCTTC
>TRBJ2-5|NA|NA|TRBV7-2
CASSLGSGLETQYF
TGTGCCAGCAGCTTAGGGAGTGGCTTGGAGACCCAGTACTTC
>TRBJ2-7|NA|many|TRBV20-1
CSAREVGRTYEQYF
TGCAGTGCTAGGGAGGTCGGAAGGACCTACGAGCAGTACTTC
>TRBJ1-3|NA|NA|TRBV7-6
CASSSRVFDTIYF
TGTGCCAGCAGCTCCCGTGTCTTTGACACCATATATTTT
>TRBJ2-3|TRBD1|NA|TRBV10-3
CAISSPGTGTDTQYF
TGTGCCATCAGTTCACCTGGGACAGGGACAGATACGCAGTATTTT
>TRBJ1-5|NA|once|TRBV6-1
CASRSSWYQPQHF
TGTGCCAGCAGGTCGTCCTGGTATCAGCCCCAGCATTTT
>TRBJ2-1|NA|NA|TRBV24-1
CATSDGGTSYNEQFF
TGTGCCACCAGTGATGGGGGGACATCCTACAATGAGCAGTTCTTC
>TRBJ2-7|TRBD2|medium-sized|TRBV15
CATSRDPAGLVHEQYF
TGTGCCACCAGCAGAGATCCCGCGGGACTAGTCCACGAGCAGTACTTC
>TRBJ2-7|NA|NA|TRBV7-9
CASSLGIEQYF
TGTGCCAGCAGCTTAGGTATCGAGCAGTACTTC
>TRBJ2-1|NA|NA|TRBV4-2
CASSQGRAGGHEQFF
TGTGCCAGCAGCCAAGGAAGGGCAGGTGGCCATGAGCAGTTCTTC
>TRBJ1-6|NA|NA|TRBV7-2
CASSLVAHNNSPLHF
TGTGCCAGCAGCTTAGTAGCTCATAATAATTCACCCCTCCACTTT
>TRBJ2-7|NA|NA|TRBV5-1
CASSLTPRYYTGPINAYEQYF
TGCGCCAGCAGCTTAACCCCGCGTTACTACACAGGTCCCATTAACGCCTACGAGCAGTACTTC
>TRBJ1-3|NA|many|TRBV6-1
CASTYGGSGNTIYF
TGTGCCAGCACCTACGGTGGATCTGGAAACACCATATATTTT
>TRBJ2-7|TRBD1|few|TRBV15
CATRGTGGYEQYF
TGTGCCACCAGAGGGACAGGGGGCTACGAGCAGTACTTC
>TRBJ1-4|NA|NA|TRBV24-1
CATSDSGSQNEKLFF
TGTGCCACCAGTGATTCTGGCAGCCAAAATGAAAAACTGTTTTTT
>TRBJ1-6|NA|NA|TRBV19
CASSTARQAVNSPLHF
TGTGCCAGTAGTACAGCACGACAGGCGGTGAATTCACCCCTCCACTTT
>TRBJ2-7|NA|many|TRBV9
CASSAFTGGPGEQYF
TGTGCCAGCAGTGCTTTCACCGGGGGCCCGGGCGAGCAGTACTTC
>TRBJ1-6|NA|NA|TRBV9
CASSGENSPLHF
TGTGCCAGCTCGGGGGAGAATTCACCCCTCCACTTT
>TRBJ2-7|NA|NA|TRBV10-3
CAISFRDEQYF
TGTGCCATCAGCTTTAGGGACGAGCAGTACTTC
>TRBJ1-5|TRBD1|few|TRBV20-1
CSARVRGRGSNQPQHF
TGCAGTGCTAGAGTAAGGGGGCGCGGGAGCAATCAGCCCCAGCATTTT
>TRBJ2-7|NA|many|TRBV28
CASQPALDTYEQYF
TGTGCCAGCCAACCCGCCTTGGACACCTACGAGCAGTACTTC
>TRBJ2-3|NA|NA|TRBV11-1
CASTPRIEGGNTQYF
TGTGCCAGCACCCCAAGGATAGAGGGCGGGAATACGCAGTATTTT
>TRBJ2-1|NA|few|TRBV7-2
CASTVRTNNEQFF
TGTGCCAGCACCGTAAGGACTAACAATGAGCAGTTCTTC
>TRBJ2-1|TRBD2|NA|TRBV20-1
CSARRGLAGESNEQFF
TGCAGTGCTAGACGTGGGCTAGCGGGAGAGTCCAATGAGCAGTTCTTC
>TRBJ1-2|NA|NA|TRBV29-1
CSGTDFPANYGYTF
TGCAGCGGGACCGACTTTCCTGCTAACTATGGCTACACCTTC
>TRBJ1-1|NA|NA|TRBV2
CASSEVEGGTEAFF
TGTGCCAGCAGTGAAGTCGAGGGGGGCACTGAAGCTTTCTTT
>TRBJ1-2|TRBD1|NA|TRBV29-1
CSTKDRPYGYTF
TGCAGCACAAAGGACAGGCCCTATGGCTACACCTTC
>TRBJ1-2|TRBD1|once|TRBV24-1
CATSDGGQGRGYTF
TGTGCCACCAGTGATGGGGGACAGGGGCGCGGCTACACCTTC
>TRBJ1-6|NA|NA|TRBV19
CASSRSSGRKHNGSPLHF
TGTGCCAGTAGTAGATCCTCCGGACGGAAGCATAATGGTTCACCCCTCCACTTT
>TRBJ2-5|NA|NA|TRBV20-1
CSVRVVGTQYF
TGCAGTGTCAGGGTAGTGGGGACCCAGTACTTC
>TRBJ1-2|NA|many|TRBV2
CASNQGPDYGYTF
TGTGCCAGCAACCAGGGGCCCGACTATGGCTACACCTTC
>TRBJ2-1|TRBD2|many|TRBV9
CASSVGGGSSYNEQFF
TGTGCCAGCAGCGTAGGGGGCGGGAGCTCCTACAATGAGCAGTTCTTC
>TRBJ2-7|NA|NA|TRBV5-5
CASSLYGAPFSREQYF
TGTGCCAGCAGCTTGTACGGGGCCCCCTTCTCTCGGGAGCAGTACTTC
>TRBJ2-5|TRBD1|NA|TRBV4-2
CASSRGQESYQETQYF
TGTGCCAGCAGTCGTGGACAGGAATCCTATCAAGAGACCCAGTACTTC
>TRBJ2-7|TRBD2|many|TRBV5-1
CASSSTGTSGGRPYEQYF
TGCGCCAGCAGCTCCACCGGGACTAGCGGGGGGCGACCCTACGAGCAGTACTTC
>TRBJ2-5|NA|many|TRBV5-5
CASSLVPLERQETQYF
TGTGCCAGCAGCTTGGTCCCCCTAGAGAGGCAAGAGACCCAGTACTTC
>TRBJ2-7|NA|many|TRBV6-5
CASSYSSGGGRREQYF
TGTGCCAGCAGTTACTCGTCCGGCGGGGGCCGGCGAGAGCAGTACTTC
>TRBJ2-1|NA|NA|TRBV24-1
CATSDLDSYNEQFF
TGTGCCACCAGTGATCTGGACAGCTACAATGAGCAGTTCTTC
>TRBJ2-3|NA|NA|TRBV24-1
CATSDPDGTDTQYF
TGTGCCACCAGTGACCCGGACGGCACAGATACGCAGTATTTT
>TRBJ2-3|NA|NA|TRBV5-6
CASSLLEGSTDTQYF
TGTGCCAGCAGCTTATTGGAGGGTAGCACAGATACGCAGTATTTT
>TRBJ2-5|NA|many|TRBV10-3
CAISGGLQETQYF
TGTGCCATCAGTGGCGGGTTGCAAGAGACCCAGTACTTC
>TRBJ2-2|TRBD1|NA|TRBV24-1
CATRAGQGNTGELFF
TGTGCCACCAGGGCGGGACAGGGGAACACCGGGGAGCTGTTTTTT
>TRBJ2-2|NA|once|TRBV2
CASMTGANTGELFF
TGTGCCAGCATGACAGGAGCGAACACCGGGGAGCTGTTTTTT
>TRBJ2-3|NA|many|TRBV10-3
CAMAKTSTDTQYF
TGTGCCATGGCAAAAACTAGCACAGATACGCAGTATTTT
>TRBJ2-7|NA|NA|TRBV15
CATSRGAPRHEQYF
TGTGCCACCAGCAGAGGGGCCCCTCGGCACGAGCAGTACTTC
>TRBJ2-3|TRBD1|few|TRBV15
CATSQDRGTDTQYF
TGTGCCACCAGCCAGGACAGGGGGACAGATACGCAGTATTTT
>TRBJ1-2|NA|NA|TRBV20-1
CSARVSRASGSYTF
TGCAGTGCTAGAGTAAGCCGGGCCTCAGGGAGCTACACCTTC
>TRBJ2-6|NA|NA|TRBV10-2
CASSEEKYSGANVLTF
TGCGCCAGCAGTGAGGAGAAGTACTCTGGGGCCAACGTCCTGACTTTC
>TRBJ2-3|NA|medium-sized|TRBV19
CASDIGRNTDTQYF
TGTGCCAGTGACATCGGCCGGAACACAGATACGCAGTATTTT
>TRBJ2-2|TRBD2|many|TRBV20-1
CSANAGGPGTGELFF
TGCAGTGCTAATGCGGGGGGGCCCGGCACCGGGGAGCTGTTTTTT
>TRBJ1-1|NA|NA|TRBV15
CATSRGAGTEAFF
TGTGCCACCAGCAGAGGGGCGGGCACCGAAGCTTTCTTT
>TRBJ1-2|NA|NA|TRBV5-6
CASSLVGTGNYGYTF
TGTGCCAGCAGCTTGGTAGGTACAGGAAACTATGGCTACACCTTC
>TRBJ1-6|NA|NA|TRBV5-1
CASSFRVGSPLHF
TGCGCCAGCAGCTTTCGGGTTGGGTCACCCCTCCACTTT
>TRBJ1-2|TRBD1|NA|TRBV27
CASSLSGQGNYGYTF
TGTGCCAGCAGTCTCTCGGGACAGGGGAACTATGGCTACACCTTC
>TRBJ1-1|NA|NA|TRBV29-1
CSGGDSEAFF
TGCAGCGGAGGGGATAGTGAAGCTTTCTTT
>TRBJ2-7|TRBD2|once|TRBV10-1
CASIPGPAGVREQYF
TGCGCCAGCATTCCGGGACCAGCGGGAGTTAGGGAGCAGTACTTC
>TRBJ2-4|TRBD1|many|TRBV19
CATVADRVNIQYF
TGTGCCACCGTGGCGGACAGGGTAAACATTCAGTACTTC
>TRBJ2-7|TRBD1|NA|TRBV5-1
CASSHSGQVSYEQYF
TGCGCCAGTAGCCATTCGGGACAGGTCTCCTACGAGCAGTACTTC